The sequence of this TCR beta chain was determined in a study of T cells in Graves' hyperthyroidism and ophthalmopathy. TCR beta CDR3 regions were amplified from RNA. First-round RT-PCR targeting the TCR CDR3 was performed with the HTBI primer set. MiXCR was run by TCRdb on the multiplex PCR reads, yielding one entry per CDR3 protein. The data hold about 460,000 distinct CDR3 sequences, with around a fifth observed a single time. The germline V gene encodes CDR1 SGHRS and CDR2 YFSETQ. This CDR3 is 16 amino acids long. V was pared by 0 bases and J by 1 base, with 12 bases between. This clonotype turned up a few times.

The clonotype was recovered from a woman in her 70s with Graves' ophthalmopathy. V gene TRBV5-1 combines with J gene TRBJ2-3; a possible D gene is TRBD1 (5 bases). Sequencing used blood. CDR3 residues: CASSLGWGLRTDTQYF. CDR3 nucleotide sequence: TGCGCCAGCAGCTTGGGGTGGGGCTTGCGCACAGATACGCAGTATTTT. The whole variable domain, remainder taken from reference TRBV5-1 and TRBJ2-3, is KAGVTQTPRYLIKTRGQQVTLSCSPISGHRSVSWYQQTPGQGLQFLFEYFSETQRNKGNFPGRFSGRQFSNSRSEMNVSTLELGDSALYLCASSLGWGLRTDTQYFGPGTRLTVL.